These T cell receptor beta chains were read from a single sample in a study of T-cell reconstitution after alpha-beta-depleted transplantation in children. TCRdb reanalysed the PCR reads using MiXCR and keeps one entry per CDR3 protein. The table shows approximately 490,000 distinct CDR3 sequences, with about an eighth occurring only once. The material sequenced was PBMCs from the stem cell graft donor, taken from the stem cell graft. Source of these receptors: a human donor who donated a stem cell graft to a child with combined immunodeficiency. The CDR3 runs from the conserved cysteine through the conserved F or W. D genes are given only for firm matches. Size tells how often a clone was seen (once, few, many) or the class of an expanded clone, and some rows leave it out.

TRBV12-3/TRBV12-4,TRBJ1-6,NA,TRBD1,14,CASSQGQGYSPLHF,TGTGCCAGCAGTCAGGGACAGGGTTATTCACCCCTCCACTTT
TRBV24-1,TRBJ2-2,few,TRBD1,17,CATSDWIQGPNTGELFF,TGTGCCACCAGTGATTGGATACAGGGGCCAAACACCGGGGAGCTGTTTTTT
TRBV29-1,TRBJ2-5,few,TRBD1,11,CSHRGGETQYF,TGCAGCCACAGGGGCGGGGAGACCCAGTACTTC
TRBV4-3,TRBJ2-1,few,NA,15,CASSPISSSYNEQFF,TGCGCCAGCAGTCCTATATCGAGCTCCTACAATGAGCAGTTCTTC
TRBV12-3/TRBV12-4,TRBJ2-2,few,NA,15,CASSNKQRNTGELFF,TGTGCCAGCAGTAACAAACAGCGGAACACCGGGGAGCTGTTTTTT
TRBV5-5,TRBJ2-7,many,NA,14,CASSPWVNSYEQYF,TGTGCCAGCAGCCCGTGGGTAAACTCCTACGAGCAGTACTTC
TRBV9,TRBJ2-7,once,NA,14,CASSVATAPYEQYF,TGTGCCAGCAGCGTAGCGACGGCCCCCTACGAGCAGTACTTC
TRBV6-5,TRBJ2-7,few,TRBD2,15,CASSPGLAAWGEQYF,TGTGCCAGCAGTCCGGGACTAGCGGCCTGGGGCGAGCAGTACTTC
TRBV6-1,TRBJ1-5,NA,NA,13,CASSVVGGQPQHF,TGTGCCAGCAGTGTTGTAGGGGGACAGCCCCAGCATTTT
TRBV5-6,TRBJ2-7,few,TRBD1,14,CASTFGTGLVDEYF,TGTGCCAGCACCTTCGGGACAGGGTTAGTGGATGAGTACTTC
TRBV28,TRBJ1-2,NA,NA,13,CASSLEGNDGYTF,TGTGCCAGCAGTTTAGAGGGTAACGATGGCTACACCTTC
TRBV12-3/TRBV12-4,TRBJ2-1,many,NA,15,CASSSLRVGNGEQFF,TGTGCCAGCAGTTCCCTTCGAGTGGGTAATGGTGAGCAGTTCTTC
TRBV11-1,TRBJ2-2,NA,NA,15,CASSFGQFNTGELFF,TGTGCCAGCAGCTTTGGGCAGTTTAACACCGGGGAGCTGTTTTTT
TRBV24-1,TRBJ2-2,many,NA,13,CATSDLLTGELFF,TGTGCCACCAGTGATTTGCTGACCGGGGAGCTGTTTTTT
TRBV5-6,TRBJ2-3,few,NA,13,CASSLVQSDTQYF,TGTGCCAGCAGCTTGGTTCAGAGCGATACGCAGTATTTT
TRBV5-6,TRBJ2-4,few,NA,14,CASSLGLHRWIQYF,TGTGCCAGCAGCTTGGGTTTGCACCGCTGGATTCAGTACTTC
TRBV28,TRBJ2-3,few,TRBD1,16,CASSPPGTAFFGTQYF,TGTGCCAGCAGTCCCCCCGGGACAGCCTTTTTCGGTACGCAGTATTTT
TRBV4-1,TRBJ1-4,NA,TRBD1,15,CASSHTDRGEEKLFF,TGCGCCAGCAGCCACACCGACAGGGGAGAGGAAAAACTGTTTTTT
TRBV29-1,TRBJ2-2,many,NA,13,CSVGHGNTGELFF,TGCAGCGTTGGGCACGGAAACACCGGGGAGCTGTTTTTT
TRBV27,TRBJ2-1,NA,NA,12,CASSFSGYEQFF,TGTGCCAGCAGTTTTTCGGGGTATGAGCAGTTCTTC
TRBV6-2/TRBV6-3,TRBJ1-1,many,NA,15,CASSPRTPLNTEAFF,TGTGCCAGCAGTCCAAGGACACCTCTGAACACTGAAGCTTTCTTT
TRBV7-2,TRBJ2-7,NA,TRBD2,14,CASSQRGTSYEQYF,TGTGCCAGCAGCCAGCGGGGGACCTCCTACGAGCAGTACTTC
TRBV2,TRBJ2-1,NA,TRBD2,14,CASSVGRAINEQFF,TGTGCCAGCAGTGTTGGGAGGGCCATCAATGAGCAGTTCTTC
TRBV29-1,TRBJ2-6,many,NA,14,CSVNTGPGANVLTF,TGCAGCGTCAACACAGGTCCCGGGGCCAACGTCCTGACTTTC
TRBV6-1,TRBJ2-7,many,NA,16,CASSLRTAGKDYEQYF,TGTGCCAGCAGCCTCAGGACGGCGGGAAAAGATTACGAGCAGTACTTC
TRBV12-3/TRBV12-4,TRBJ2-5,NA,NA,14,CASSFSYNQETQYF,TGTGCCAGCAGTTTTTCTTACAACCAAGAGACCCAGTACTTC
TRBV18,TRBJ2-5,many,NA,12,CASSPLKETQYF,TGTGCCAGCTCACCATTGAAAGAGACCCAGTACTTC
TRBV11-2,TRBJ1-4,NA,NA,14,CASSFGGAREKLFF,TGTGCCAGCAGCTTTGGGGGGGCAAGGGAAAAACTGTTTTTT
TRBV20-1,TRBJ2-1,NA,TRBD2,13,CSARQRESLQQFF,TGCAGTGCTAGGCAGCGGGAGAGCTTGCAGCAGTTCTTC
TRBV18,TRBJ1-6,few,NA,16,CASTPTVGQNNSPLHF,TGTGCCAGCACGCCGACGGTTGGGCAGAATAATTCACCCCTCCACTTT
TRBV9,TRBJ2-7,NA,TRBD1,15,CASSVGRGGGYEQYF,TGTGCCAGCAGCGTAGGGCGAGGGGGCGGCTACGAGCAGTACTTC
TRBV9,TRBJ2-7,NA,NA,15,CASSVAGLPSYEQYF,TGTGCCAGCAGCGTAGCAGGGCTTCCCTCCTACGAGCAGTACTTC
TRBV7-9,TRBJ2-7,NA,NA,14,CASSLGPGAGEQYF,TGTGCCAGCAGCTTAGGGCCGGGGGCAGGCGAGCAGTACTTC
TRBV5-1,TRBJ2-7,few,NA,15,CASTRGGASSYEQYF,TGCGCCAGCACCCGTGGAGGGGCTTCCTCCTACGAGCAGTACTTC
TRBV6-1,TRBJ1-1,NA,TRBD1,15,CASSLRRGRGTEAFF,TGTGCCAGCAGTCTCCGCAGGGGGCGCGGCACTGAAGCTTTCTTT
TRBV12-3/TRBV12-4,TRBJ2-2,NA,NA,10,CASSLGKLFF,TGTGCCAGCAGTTTGGGGAAGCTGTTTTTT
TRBV2,TRBJ1-2,few,NA,14,CASTSDTPNYGYTF,TGTGCCAGCACCAGCGACACGCCTAACTATGGCTACACCTTC
TRBV5-5,TRBJ1-2,many,NA,15,CASSSGAGPYYGYTF,TGTGCCAGCAGTTCCGGGGCAGGGCCCTACTATGGCTACACCTTC
TRBV12-3/TRBV12-4,TRBJ2-3,NA,TRBD2,16,CASSGRLAGVTDTQYF,TGTGCCAGCAGTGGGCGACTAGCGGGAGTTACAGATACGCAGTATTTT
TRBV7-8,TRBJ2-5,NA,NA,15,CASSSSLADQETQYF,TGTGCCAGCAGCTCCAGTCTCGCGGACCAAGAGACCCAGTACTTC
TRBV14,TRBJ2-2,NA,NA,13,CASSLAQGGELFF,TGTGCCAGCAGCCTTGCTCAGGGCGGGGAGCTGTTTTTT
TRBV29-1,TRBJ2-5,many,TRBD2,13,CSVMGLAGETQYF,TGCAGCGTTATGGGACTAGCTGGTGAGACCCAGTACTTC
TRBV27,TRBJ1-4,NA,TRBD1,14,CASRYRGDNEKLFF,TGTGCCAGCAGGTACAGGGGGGACAATGAAAAACTGTTTTTT
TRBV7-9,TRBJ1-1,NA,NA,14,CASSLRGVNTEAFF,TGTGCCAGCAGCTTGAGGGGGGTGAACACTGAAGCTTTCTTT
TRBV5-5,TRBJ2-7,NA,NA,15,CASSLGHRSSYEQYF,TGTGCCAGCAGCTTGGGTCACAGGAGCTCCTACGAGCAGTACTTC
TRBV7-2,TRBJ2-7,NA,TRBD1,16,CASSPSRTGVSYEQYF,TGTGCCAGCAGCCCTAGTAGGACAGGCGTTTCTTACGAGCAGTACTTC
TRBV12-3/TRBV12-4,TRBJ1-1,once,NA,14,CASSFRDGGTEAFF,TGTGCCAGCAGTTTCAGGGACGGGGGGACTGAAGCTTTCTTT
TRBV7-8,TRBJ1-4,few,NA,15,CASSLSGGKNEKLFF,TGTGCCAGCAGCTTATCCGGCGGGAAAAATGAAAAACTGTTTTTT
TRBV6-1,TRBJ1-1,NA,NA,15,CASSRGSGMNTEAFF,TGTGCCAGTTCTAGGGGGTCTGGTATGAACACTGAAGCTTTCTTT
TRBV6-1,TRBJ2-7,few,NA,17,CASTAQLPTSGVYEQYF,TGTGCCAGCACAGCCCAACTACCCACTAGTGGGGTCTACGAGCAGTACTTC